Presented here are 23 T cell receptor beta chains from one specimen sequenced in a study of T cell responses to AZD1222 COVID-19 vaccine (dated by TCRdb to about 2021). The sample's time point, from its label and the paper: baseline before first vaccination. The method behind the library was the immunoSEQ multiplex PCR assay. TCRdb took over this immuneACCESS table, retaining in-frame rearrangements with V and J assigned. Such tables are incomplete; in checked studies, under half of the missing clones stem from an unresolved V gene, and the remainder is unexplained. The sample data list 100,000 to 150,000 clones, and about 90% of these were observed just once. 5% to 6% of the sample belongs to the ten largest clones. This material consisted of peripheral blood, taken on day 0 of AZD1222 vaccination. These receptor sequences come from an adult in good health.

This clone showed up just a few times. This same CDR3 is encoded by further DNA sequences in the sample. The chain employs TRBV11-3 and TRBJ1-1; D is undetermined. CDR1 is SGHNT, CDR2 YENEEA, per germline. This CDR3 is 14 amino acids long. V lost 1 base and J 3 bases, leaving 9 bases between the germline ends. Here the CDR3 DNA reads TGTGCCAGCAGCTTAGGGTGGGGTGACACTGAAGCTTTCTTT. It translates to CASSLGWGDTEAFF.

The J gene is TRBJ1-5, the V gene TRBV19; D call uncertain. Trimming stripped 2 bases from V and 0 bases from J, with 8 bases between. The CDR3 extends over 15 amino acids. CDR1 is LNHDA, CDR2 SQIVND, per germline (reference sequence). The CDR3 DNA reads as TGTGCCAGTAGTATAAGCCGTAGTAGCAATCAGCCCCAGCATTTT. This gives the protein CASSISRSSNQPQHF. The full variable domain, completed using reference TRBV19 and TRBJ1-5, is DGGITQSPKYLFRKEGQNVTLSCEQNLNHDAMYWYRQDPGQGLRLIYYSQIVNDFQKGDIAEGYSVSREKKESFPLTVTSAQKNPTAFYLCASSISRSSNQPQHFGDGTRLSIL.

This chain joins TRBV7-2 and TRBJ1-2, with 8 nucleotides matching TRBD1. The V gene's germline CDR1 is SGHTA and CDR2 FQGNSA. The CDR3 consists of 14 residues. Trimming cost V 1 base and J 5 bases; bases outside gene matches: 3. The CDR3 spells CASSLEGQAYGYTF. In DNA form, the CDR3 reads TGTGCCAGCAGCTTAGAGGGACAGGCATATGGCTACACCTTC.

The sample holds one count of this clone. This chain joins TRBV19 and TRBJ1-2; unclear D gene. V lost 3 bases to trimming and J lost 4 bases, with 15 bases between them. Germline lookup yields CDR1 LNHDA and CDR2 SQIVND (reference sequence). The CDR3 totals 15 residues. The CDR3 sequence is CASSMQGQPIYGYTF. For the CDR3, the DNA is TGTGCCAGTAGTATGCAAGGGCAGCCGATCTATGGCTACACCTTC.

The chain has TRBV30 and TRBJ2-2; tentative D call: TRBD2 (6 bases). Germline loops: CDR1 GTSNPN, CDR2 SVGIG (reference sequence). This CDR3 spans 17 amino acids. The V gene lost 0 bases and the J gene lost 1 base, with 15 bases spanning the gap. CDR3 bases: TGTGCCTGGAGTGTACGGGTTAGCGGTGAGAACACCGGGGAGCTGTTTTTT. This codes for CAWSVRVSGENTGELFF.

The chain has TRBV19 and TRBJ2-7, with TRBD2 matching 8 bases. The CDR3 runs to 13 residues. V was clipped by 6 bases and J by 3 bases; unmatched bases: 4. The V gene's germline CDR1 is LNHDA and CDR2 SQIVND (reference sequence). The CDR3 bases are TGTGCCAGTAGCCCGGGACTAGACTACGAGCAGTACTTC. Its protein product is CASSPGLDYEQYF.

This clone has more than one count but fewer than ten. The CDR3 loop reads CASRGAGANVLTF. CDR3 in DNA: TGTGCCAGCAGGGGCGCCGGGGCCAACGTCCTGACTTTC. The rearrangement uses TRBV9 and TRBJ2-6; no firm D call. The germline V gene has CDR1 SGDLS and CDR2 YYNGEE. The V end lost 5 bases, the J end lost 4 bases, and 7 bases lay between the germline ends. The CDR3 contains 13 residues.

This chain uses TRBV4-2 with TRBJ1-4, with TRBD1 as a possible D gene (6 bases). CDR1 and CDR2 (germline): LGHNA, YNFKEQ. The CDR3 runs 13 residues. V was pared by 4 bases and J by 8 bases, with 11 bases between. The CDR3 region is CASSPRTAEKLFF. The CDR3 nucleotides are TGTGCCAGCAGCCCAAGGACAGCCGAAAAACTGTTTTTT.

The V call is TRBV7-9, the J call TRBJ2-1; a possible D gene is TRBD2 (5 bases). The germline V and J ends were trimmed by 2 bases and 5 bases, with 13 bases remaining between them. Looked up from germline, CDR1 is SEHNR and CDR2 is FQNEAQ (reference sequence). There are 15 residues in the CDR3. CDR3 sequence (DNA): TGTGCCAGCAGCTTATTCCACGGGGTCAACAATGAGCAGTTCTTC. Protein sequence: CASSLFHGVNNEQFF.

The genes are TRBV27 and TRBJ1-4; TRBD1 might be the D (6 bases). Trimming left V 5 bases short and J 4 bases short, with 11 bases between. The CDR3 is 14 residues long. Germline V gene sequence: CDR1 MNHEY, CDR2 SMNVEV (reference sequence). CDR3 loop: CASSQTGRNEKLFF. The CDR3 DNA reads TGTGCCAGCAGTCAGACAGGCCGTAATGAAAAACTGTTTTTT.

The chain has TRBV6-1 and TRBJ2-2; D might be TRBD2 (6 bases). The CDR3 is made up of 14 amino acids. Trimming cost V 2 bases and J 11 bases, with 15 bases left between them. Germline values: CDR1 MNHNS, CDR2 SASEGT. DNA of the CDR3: TGTGCCAGCAGTGAAAATTTACGGGGGTCAGAGCTGTTTTTT. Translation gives CASSENLRGSELFF.

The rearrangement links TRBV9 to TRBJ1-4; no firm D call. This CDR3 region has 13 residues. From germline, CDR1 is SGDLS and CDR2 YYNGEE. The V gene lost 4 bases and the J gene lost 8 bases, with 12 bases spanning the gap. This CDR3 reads CASSPRGREKLFF. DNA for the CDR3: TGTGCCAGCAGCCCCCGCGGGAGGGAAAAACTGTTTTTT.

The CDR3 spells CASSLGGSSYGYTF. In DNA, the CDR3 is TGTGCCAGCAGCCTCGGCGGGTCCTCCTATGGCTACACCTTC. This chain joins TRBV7-9 and TRBJ1-2; D remains unclear. The CDR3 has 14 residues. Germline V gene lookup returns CDR1 SEHNR and CDR2 FQNEAQ (reference sequence). V was clipped by 5 bases and J by 4 bases, with 14 bases between them.

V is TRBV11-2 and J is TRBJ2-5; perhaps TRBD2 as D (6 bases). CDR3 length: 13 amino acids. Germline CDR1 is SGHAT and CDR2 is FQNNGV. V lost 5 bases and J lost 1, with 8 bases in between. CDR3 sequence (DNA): TGTGCCAGCAGCCGCGGGACCCAAGAGACCCAGTACTTC. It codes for CASSRGTQETQYF.

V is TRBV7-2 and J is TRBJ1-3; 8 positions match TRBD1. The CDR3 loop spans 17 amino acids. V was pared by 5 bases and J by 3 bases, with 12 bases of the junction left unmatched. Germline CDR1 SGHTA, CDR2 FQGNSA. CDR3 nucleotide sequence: TGTGCCAGCAGCCCCACAGGACAGGGATCTTTTGGAAACACCATATATTTT. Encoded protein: CASSPTGQGSFGNTIYF.

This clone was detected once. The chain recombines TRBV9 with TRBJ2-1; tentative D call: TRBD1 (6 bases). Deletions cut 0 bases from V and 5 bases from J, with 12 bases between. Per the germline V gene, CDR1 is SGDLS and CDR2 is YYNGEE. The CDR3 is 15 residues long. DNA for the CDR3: TGTGCCAGCAGCGTAGGCGACAGGCTAAACAATGAGCAGTTCTTC. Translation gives CASSVGDRLNNEQFF. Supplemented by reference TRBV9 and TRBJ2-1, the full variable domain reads DSGVTQTPKHLITATGQRVTLRCSPRSGDLSVYWYQQSLDQGLQFLIQYYNGEERAKGNILERFSAQQFPDLHSELNLSSLELGDSALYFCASSVGDRLNNEQFFGPGTRLTVL.

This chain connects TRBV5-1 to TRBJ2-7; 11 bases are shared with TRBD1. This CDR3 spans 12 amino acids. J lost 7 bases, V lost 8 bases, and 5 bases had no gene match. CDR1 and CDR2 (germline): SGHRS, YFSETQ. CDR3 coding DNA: TGCGCCAGTGGCGGACAGGGGGCTGAGCAGTACTTC. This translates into CASGGQGAEQYF.

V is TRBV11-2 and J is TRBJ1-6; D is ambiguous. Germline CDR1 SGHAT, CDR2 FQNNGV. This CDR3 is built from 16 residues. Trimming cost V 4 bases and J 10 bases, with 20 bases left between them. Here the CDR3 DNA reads TGTGCCAGCAGCTCGATGGACCCAAGGCCAGGATCACCCCTCCACTTT. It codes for CASSSMDPRPGSPLHF.

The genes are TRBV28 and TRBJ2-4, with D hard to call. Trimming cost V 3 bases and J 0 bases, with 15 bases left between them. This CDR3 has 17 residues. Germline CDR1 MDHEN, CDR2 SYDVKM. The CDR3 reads CASSLPRRLLAKNIQYF. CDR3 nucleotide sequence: TGTGCCAGCAGTTTGCCCCGCCGTTTACTAGCCAAAAACATTCAGTACTTC.

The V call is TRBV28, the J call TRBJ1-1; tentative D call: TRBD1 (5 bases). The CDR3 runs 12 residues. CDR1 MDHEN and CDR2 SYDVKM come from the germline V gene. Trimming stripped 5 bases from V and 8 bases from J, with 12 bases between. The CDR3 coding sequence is TGTGCCAGCAGTGAGACCTGGGGGGAAGCTTTCTTT. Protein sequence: CASSETWGEAFF.

CDR3 sequence reads: CASSPQGKDTEAFF. CDR3 in DNA: TGTGCCAGCTCACCACAGGGGAAGGACACTGAAGCTTTCTTT. The chain is built from TRBV18 and TRBJ1-1; maybe TRBD1 (5 bases). V was clipped by 1 base and J by 3 bases, with 9 bases between them. The germline V gene encodes CDR1 KGHSH and CDR2 LQKENI. The CDR3 consists of 14 residues.

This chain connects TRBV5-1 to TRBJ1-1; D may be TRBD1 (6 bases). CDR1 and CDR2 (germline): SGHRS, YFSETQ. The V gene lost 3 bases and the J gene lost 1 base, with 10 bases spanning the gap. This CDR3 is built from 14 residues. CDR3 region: CASSYGQKNTEAFF. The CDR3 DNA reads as TGCGCCAGCAGCTACGGACAGAAGAACACTGAAGCTTTCTTT. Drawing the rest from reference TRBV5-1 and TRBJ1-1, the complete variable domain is KAGVTQTPRYLIKTRGQQVTLSCSPISGHRSVSWYQQTPGQGLQFLFEYFSETQRNKGNFPGRFSGRQFSNSRSEMNVSTLELGDSALYLCASSYGQKNTEAFFGQGTRLTVV.

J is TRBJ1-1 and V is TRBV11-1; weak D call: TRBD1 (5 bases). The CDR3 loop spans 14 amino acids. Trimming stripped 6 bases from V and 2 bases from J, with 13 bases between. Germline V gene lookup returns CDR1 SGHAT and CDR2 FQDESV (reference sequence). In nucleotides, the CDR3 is TGTGCCAGCAGTCGAGGGGTATCTAACACTGAAGCTTTCTTT. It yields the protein CASSRGVSNTEAFF. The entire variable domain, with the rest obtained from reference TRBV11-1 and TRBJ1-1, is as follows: EAEVAQSPRYKITEKSQAVAFWCDPISGHATLYWYRQILGQGPELLVQFQDESVVDDSQLPKDRFSAERLKGVDSTLKIQPAELGDSAMYLCASSRGVSNTEAFFGQGTRLTVV.